The next 25 T cell receptor beta chains were all read from a single sample in a study of cytomegalovirus exposure and HLA in healthy donors. The PCR used 60 Vbeta and 13 Jbeta primers. Clones were sequenced by immunoSEQ multiplex PCR, and TCRdb holds only the in-frame ones, with some missing. The sample includes about 94,000 clones, roughly 86% of them seen just once. The sample taken for sequencing was PBMCs. These receptor sequences come from a human donor in good health.

This rearrangement joins TRBV5-1 to TRBJ2-1, with 7 bases lining up with TRBD2. Germline V lookup: CDR1 SGHRS, CDR2 YFSETQ. This CDR3 is 15 amino acids long. V was clipped by 0 bases and J by 2 bases; unmatched bases: 2. The CDR3 region is CASSLEGGAYNEQFF. Here the CDR3 DNA reads TGCGCCAGCAGCTTGGAGGGAGGGGCCTACAATGAGCAGTTCTTC.

The chain couples TRBV6-1 to TRBJ1-2; TRBD1 might be the D (5 bases). The CDR3 has 14 residues. V shed 4 bases and J shed 4 bases, with 13 bases lying between them. CDR1 is MNHNS and CDR2 is SASEGT in the germline V gene. The CDR3 loop is CASSAADTLYGYTF. The CDR3 DNA sequence: TGTGCCAGCAGTGCGGCGGACACCCTCTATGGCTACACCTTC.

This clone was recorded only once. The chain recombines TRBV28 with TRBJ1-2; 7 bases match TRBD1. Germline values: CDR1 MDHEN, CDR2 SYDVKM. The V and J ends lost 6 bases and 0 bases, in that order; junction bases with no gene match: 7. The CDR3 is made up of 15 amino acids. The CDR3 bases are TGTGCCAGCAGGTCCACAGGGGCAGCTAACTATGGCTACACCTTC. As protein: CASRSTGAANYGYTF.

The chain joins TRBV15 to TRBJ1-2; no firm D call. The CDR3 is made up of 16 amino acids. The V gene's germline CDR1 is LNHNV and CDR2 YYDKDF (reference sequence). V lost 0 bases and J lost 5, with 16 bases in between. DNA for the CDR3: TGTGCCACCAGCAGAGATAGAGCTTCCTTCTGGTATGGCTACACCTTC. As protein: CATSRDRASFWYGYTF.

Only one count was recorded for this clone. V is TRBV18 and J is TRBJ1-2; D perhaps matches TRBD1 (6 bases). V was shortened by 3 bases and J by 8 bases, with 13 bases between the two germline ends. Germline V lookup: CDR1 KGHSH, CDR2 LQKENI. The CDR3 is 13 residues long. The CDR3 region is CASSPQGSNGYTF. CDR3 sequence (DNA): TGTGCCAGCTCACCTCAGGGGAGTAACGGCTACACCTTC.

V usage is TRBV18 and J usage is TRBJ2-7; D perhaps matches TRBD1 (6 bases). V gave up 2 bases and J gave up 5 bases, with 10 bases separating them. The CDR3 consists of 13 residues. CDR1 KGHSH and CDR2 LQKENI come from the germline V gene. The CDR3 protein is CASSPAGVDEQYF. The CDR3 DNA sequence: TGTGCCAGCTCACCAGCAGGGGTTGACGAGCAGTACTTC.

The J gene is TRBJ2-1, the V gene TRBV19; D is perhaps TRBD1 (5 bases). Germline assignment: CDR1 LNHDA and CDR2 SQIVND (reference sequence). The CDR3 has 16 residues. The V gene lost 5 bases and the J gene lost 7 bases, with 21 bases spanning the gap. The CDR3 is CASSFPGRASGNEQFF. The CDR3 DNA sequence: TGTGCCAGTAGTTTCCCCGGCAGGGCCAGTGGGAATGAGCAGTTCTTC.

The chain recombines TRBV7-3 with TRBJ2-3, with a tentative D call TRBD1 (6 bases). The CDR3 is 16 residues long. In germline, CDR1 is SGHTA, CDR2 FQGTGA. The V end lost 4 bases, the J end lost 4 bases, and 18 bases lay between the germline ends. The CDR3 sequence: CASSSPRGNWADTQYF. The CDR3 DNA follows: TGTGCCAGCAGCTCCCCGAGGGGGAACTGGGCAGATACGCAGTATTTT. Supplemented by reference TRBV7-3 and TRBJ2-3, the full variable domain reads GAGVSQTPSNKVTEKGKYVELRCDPISGHTALYWYRQSLGQGPEFLIYFQGTGAADDSGLPNDRFFAVRPEGSVSTLKIQRTERGDSAVYLCASSSPRGNWADTQYFGPGTRLTVL.

The chain employs TRBV7-2 and TRBJ2-7, with a weak D call TRBD1 (6 bases). CDR3 size: 14 residues. The germline V gene has CDR1 SGHTA and CDR2 FQGNSA. The germline V and J ends were trimmed by 6 bases and 3 bases, with 15 bases remaining between them. The CDR3 nucleotides read TGTGCCAGCAGTCAGGGGTATATTAACTACGAGCAGTACTTC. Amino acids: CASSQGYINYEQYF.

The table lists this clone with a few counts. V usage is TRBV28 and J usage is TRBJ2-5, with D possibly being TRBD1 (6 bases). The closer fit of TRBJ2-7 to the DNA end suggests the J call may be wrong. Germline CDR1 MDHEN, CDR2 SYDVKM. The CDR3 runs 12 residues. The CDR3: CASRGAPYEQYF. The CDR3 nucleotides are TGTGCCAGCAGGGGGGCCCCCTACGAGCAGTACTTC.

The genes are TRBV18 and TRBJ1-6; 7 nucleotides align to TRBD1. The CDR3 sequence is 15 residues long. The J segment lost 9 bases and the V segment lost 3 bases, leaving 8 bases of the junction unmatched. Germline CDR1 reads KGHSH; CDR2 reads LQKENI. CDR3 nucleotide sequence: TGTGCCAGCTCACCCCGACAGGGCGGCGTTTCACCCCTCCACTTT. This gives the protein CASSPRQGGVSPLHF.

The chain combines TRBV5-1 with TRBJ2-7; D possibly corresponds to TRBD1 (7 bases). Germline CDR1 is SGHRS and CDR2 is YFSETQ. This CDR3 has 18 amino acids. V was clipped by 0 bases and J by 3 bases, with 22 bases between them. Written as DNA, the CDR3 is TGCGCCAGCAGCTTGGAGGGAAGCGGTCCAGGGGGGTTCTACGAGCAGTACTTC. This codes for CASSLEGSGPGGFYEQYF.

This chain uses TRBV2 with TRBJ1-1; D unresolved. Looked up from germline, CDR1 is SNHLY and CDR2 is FYNNEI. Trimming took 6 bases from V and 5 from J, leaving 16 bases between them. The CDR3 runs to 14 residues. CDR3 coding DNA: TGTGCCAGCAGACCGGGTCAACCGGGGACTGAAGCTTTCTTT. Its translation: CASRPGQPGTEAFF.

This clone was detected only a few times. The V and J genes are TRBV6-5 and TRBJ1-5, with a weak D call TRBD1 (5 bases). The germline V and J ends were trimmed by 2 bases and 6 bases, with 11 bases remaining between them. Germline assignment: CDR1 MNHEY and CDR2 SVGAGI. This CDR3 region has 14 residues. The CDR3 spells CASSYGGGGQPQHF. CDR3 sequence (DNA): TGTGCCAGCAGTTACGGGGGGGGAGGTCAGCCCCAGCATTTT.

The CDR3 nucleotides read TGTGCCAGCAGATTAAGGGCCTCCAGCGGGATCGACGAGCAGTACTTC. Translated: CASRLRASSGIDEQYF. The chain has TRBV7-2 and TRBJ2-7; TRBD2 agrees at 7 bases. CDR3 size: 16 residues. Germline assignment: CDR1 SGHTA and CDR2 FQGNSA. The ends lost 6 bases at V and 5 bases at J; junction bases unmatched: 16. The variable domain in full, completed from reference TRBV7-2 and TRBJ2-7, reads GAGVSQSPSNKVTEKGKDVELRCDPISGHTALYWYRQSLGQGLEFLIYFQGNSAPDKSGLPSDRFSAERTGGSVSTLTIQRTQQEDSAVYLCASRLRASSGIDEQYFGPGTRLTVT.

V gene TRBV7-9 combines with J gene TRBJ1-4; D is ambiguous. The CDR3 runs 14 residues. Trimming pared 0 bases from V and 4 bases from J, leaving 6 bases between. From germline, CDR1 is SEHNR and CDR2 FQNEAQ (reference sequence). CDR3 loop: CASSLAGDNEKLFF. The CDR3 DNA is TGTGCCAGCAGCTTAGCAGGAGATAATGAAAAACTGTTTTTT.

The chain recombines TRBV5-4 with TRBJ1-1; D is ambiguous. The CDR3 is 14 residues long. Germline CDR1 and CDR2: SGHNT and YYREEE (reference sequence). With 0 bases removed from V and 1 base from J, the gap between germline ends came to 7 bases. In DNA, the CDR3 is TGTGCCAGCAGCTTGGGGCACCGGAACACTGAAGCTTTCTTT. This gives the protein CASSLGHRNTEAFF.

This clone was recorded a few times. The chain recombines TRBV7-2 with TRBJ2-3; D remains unclear. With 5 bases removed from V and 4 bases from J, the gap between germline ends came to 13 bases. This CDR3 is built from 14 residues. In germline, CDR1 is SGHTA, CDR2 FQGNSA. CDR3 nucleotide sequence: TGTGCCAGCAGCGTATTACTAAGATCAGATACGCAGTATTTT. It translates to CASSVLLRSDTQYF.

The chain employs TRBV4-2 and TRBJ2-3; 9 nucleotides match TRBD2. CDR3 length equals 17 residues. The V gene's germline CDR1 is LGHNA and CDR2 YNFKEQ. V dropped 4 bases and J dropped 2; count of bases not matched to a gene: 10. For the CDR3, the DNA is TGTGCCAGCAGCCGGAAACTAGCGGGCCTTCTCACAGATACGCAGTATTTT. This codes for CASSRKLAGLLTDTQYF.

The chain is built from TRBV7-2 and TRBJ1-3; tentative D call: TRBD1 (6 bases). The V end lost 5 bases, the J end lost 14 bases, and 16 bases lay between the germline ends. Germline V lookup: CDR1 SGHTA, CDR2 FQGNSA. This CDR3 comprises 12 residues. This chain's CDR3 is CASSPAGGAVYF. DNA of the CDR3: TGTGCCAGCAGCCCCGCGGGGGGGGCCGTATATTTT.

Of note for this clone: This CDR3 is also generated by other DNA sequences in the sample. The chain joins TRBV7-9 to TRBJ2-1, with D possibly matching TRBD1 (5 bases). CDR1 is SEHNR, CDR2 FQNEAQ, per germline (reference sequence). The V gene lost 1 base and the J gene lost 3 bases, with 7 bases spanning the gap. This CDR3 region has 14 residues. The CDR3: CASSLGGGYNEQFF. As DNA, the CDR3 is TGTGCCAGCAGCTTAGGGGGCGGCTACAATGAGCAGTTCTTC.

About this clone itself: Other DNA variants within this sample encode the same CDR3. The chain's CDR3 is CASSYSPSGSFDEQYF. In DNA, the CDR3 is TGTGCCAGCAGTTACTCTCCCAGCGGGAGTTTCGACGAGCAGTACTTC. This rearrangement joins TRBV6-5 to TRBJ2-7, with TRBD2 matching over 8 bases. This CDR3 spans 16 amino acids. Trimming cost V 0 bases and J 5 bases; bases outside gene matches: 9. Germline V CDR1 and CDR2: MNHEY, SVGAGI.

This clone was recorded only once. The chain links TRBV27 to TRBJ2-5, with TRBD2 identical over 7 bases. V dropped 7 bases and J dropped 5; count of bases not matched to a gene: 7. Germline V gene data show CDR1 as MNHEY and CDR2 as SMNVEV (reference sequence). The CDR3 runs 13 residues. The CDR3 nucleotides are TGTGCCAGCAAAACTCTGGGGGGGGAGACCCAGTACTTC. Translation gives CASKTLGGETQYF.

The V and J genes are TRBV18 and TRBJ1-2, with TRBD1 identical over 9 bases. Germline V CDR1 and CDR2: KGHSH, LQKENI. CDR3 size: 14 residues. The V and J ends lost 2 bases and 4 bases, in that order; junction bases with no gene match: 2. DNA for the CDR3: TGTGCCAGCTCACCAACAGGGGGCGGCTATGGCTACACCTTC. Amino acids: CASSPTGGGYGYTF.

V and J are TRBV15 and TRBJ2-1; 10 bases map to TRBD2. The CDR3 has 16 amino acids. V dropped 1 base and J dropped 10; count of bases not matched to a gene: 10. Germline CDR1 reads LNHNV; CDR2 reads YYDKDF (reference sequence). CDR3 DNA: TGTGCCACCAGCAGAGGAGGCCAGCGGGAGGGAGACGAGCAGTTCTTC. It encodes CATSRGGQREGDEQFF.